This T cell receptor (beta chain) was recorded in a study of cytomegalovirus exposure and HLA in healthy donors. Points on this clone: The antigen is undetermined.

Overall study results and limits: The study recorded 150 to 200 TCR beta chains that were cytomegalovirus-associated. While the bulk of TCR sequences proved rare, some public TCRs turned up in many donors. Researchers reported that a few CMV-associated chains were confirmed in vitro as CMV antigen-specific.

Clones were sequenced by immunoSEQ multiplex PCR, and TCRdb holds only the in-frame ones, with some missing. Of over 100,000 clones detected, 89% appear once; the ten largest clones hold 1% to 1.5%. The sample consisted of PBMCs. The receptor was isolated from a woman between 18 and 29 years old in good health and CMV-seronegative.

CDR3 coding DNA: TGTGCCGGAGGAGGGTGGCGAACTGAAGCTTTCTTT. Translation: CAGGGWRTEAFF. The V call is TRBV7-9, the J call TRBJ1-1; D call uncertain. V lost 11 bases and J 5 bases, leaving 15 bases between the germline ends. CDR3 size: 12 residues. In germline, CDR1 is SEHNR, CDR2 FQNEAQ (reference sequence).